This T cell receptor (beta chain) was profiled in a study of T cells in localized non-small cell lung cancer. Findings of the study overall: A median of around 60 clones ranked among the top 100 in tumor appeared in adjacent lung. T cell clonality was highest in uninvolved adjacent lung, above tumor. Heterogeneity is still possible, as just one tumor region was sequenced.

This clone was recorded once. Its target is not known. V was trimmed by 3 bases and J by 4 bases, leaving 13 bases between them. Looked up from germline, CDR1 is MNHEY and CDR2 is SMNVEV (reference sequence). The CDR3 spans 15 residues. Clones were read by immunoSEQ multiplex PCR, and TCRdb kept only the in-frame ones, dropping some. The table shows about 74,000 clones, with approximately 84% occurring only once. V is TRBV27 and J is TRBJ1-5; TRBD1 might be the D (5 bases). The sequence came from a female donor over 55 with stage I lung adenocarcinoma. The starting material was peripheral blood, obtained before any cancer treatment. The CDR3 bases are TGTGCCAGCAGTTTTGGAAGGGGAGGAAATCAGCCCCAGCATTTT. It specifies CASSFGRGGNQPQHF.